This T cell receptor (beta chain) was recovered during a study of shared clonotypes between healthy human individuals. TCRdb's copy holds only in-frame clones and misses some; the assay was immunoSEQ multiplex PCR. The sample has 300,000 to 400,000 clones; approximately 74% are singletons. CDR3 size: 12 residues. The V and J ends lost 2 bases and 5 bases respectively, with 5 bases between them. Germline values: CDR1 WNHNN, CDR2 SYGVQD (reference sequence). Specimen: memory CD4+ T cells sorted from blood. Noted subset: CD45RA-negative fraction. This clonotype was obtained from a man aged 25-40 years in good health. The rearrangement links TRBV10-1 to TRBJ2-3; no clear D gene. CDR3 in DNA: TGCGCCAGCAGTGAGAAGATAGATACGCAGTATTTT. Its translation is CASSEKIDTQYF.